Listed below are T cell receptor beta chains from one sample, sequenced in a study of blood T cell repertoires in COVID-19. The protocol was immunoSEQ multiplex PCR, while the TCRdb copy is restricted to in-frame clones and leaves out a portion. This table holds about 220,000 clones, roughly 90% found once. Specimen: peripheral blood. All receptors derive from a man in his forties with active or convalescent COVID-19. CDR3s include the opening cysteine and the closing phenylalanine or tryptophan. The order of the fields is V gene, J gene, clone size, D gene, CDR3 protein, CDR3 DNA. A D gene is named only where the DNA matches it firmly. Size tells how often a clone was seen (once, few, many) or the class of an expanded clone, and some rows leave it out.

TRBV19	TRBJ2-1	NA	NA	CASSIDRYNEQFF	TGTGCCAGTAGTATAGATCGTTACAATGAGCAGTTCTTC
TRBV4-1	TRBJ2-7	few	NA	CASSPSSLPSEQYF	TGCGCCAGCAGCCCTTCATCGCTTCCTAGCGAGCAGTACTTC
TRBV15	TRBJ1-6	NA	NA	CATGRREDSPLHF	TGTGCCACGGGGCGCAGGGAAGATTCACCCCTCCACTTT
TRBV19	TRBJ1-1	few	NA	CASSIVTRDTEAFF	TGTGCCAGTAGTATAGTGACGAGGGACACTGAAGCTTTCTTT
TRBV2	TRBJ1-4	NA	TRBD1	CASGTGSNEKLFF	TGTGCCAGCGGGACAGGGAGTAATGAAAAACTGTTTTTT
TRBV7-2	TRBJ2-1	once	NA	CASSTLVTMGNEQFF	TGTGCCAGCAGCACACTAGTGACTATGGGTAATGAGCAGTTCTTC
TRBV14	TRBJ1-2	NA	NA	CASSQGATGTNYGYTF	TGTGCCAGCAGCCAAGGCGCAACAGGGACAAACTATGGCTACACCTTC
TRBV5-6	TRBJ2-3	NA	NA	CASSFFVAASTDTQYF	TGTGCCAGCAGCTTCTTTGTCGCGGCTAGCACAGATACGCAGTATTTT
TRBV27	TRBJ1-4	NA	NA	CASGGRGGRSEKLFF	TGTGCCAGCGGGGGTAGGGGGGGAAGGAGTGAAAAACTGTTTTTT
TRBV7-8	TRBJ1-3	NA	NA	CASSLSFYSGNTIYF	TGTGCCAGCAGCCTCAGTTTTTACTCTGGAAACACCATATATTTT
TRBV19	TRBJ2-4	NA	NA	CASSQGFAAKNIQYF	TGTGCCAGTAGCCAGGGGTTTGCGGCCAAAAACATTCAGTACTTC
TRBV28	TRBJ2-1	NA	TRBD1	CASSPPGQGSYNEQFF	TGTGCCAGCAGTCCCCCCGGACAGGGGAGTTACAATGAGCAGTTCTTC
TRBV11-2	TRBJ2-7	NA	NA	CASSFHPGENEQYF	TGTGCCAGCAGCTTTCACCCAGGGGAAAACGAGCAGTACTTC
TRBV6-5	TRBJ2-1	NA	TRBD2	CASSTGTTPLNEQFF	TGTGCCAGCAGTACCGGGACTACCCCTCTGAATGAGCAGTTCTTC
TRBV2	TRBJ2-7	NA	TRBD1	CASSITRDRDYEQYF	TGTGCCAGCAGTATAACCCGGGACAGAGATTACGAGCAGTACTTC
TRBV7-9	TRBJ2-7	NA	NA	CASSLTGNSYEQYF	TGTGCCAGCAGCTTAACGGGGAACTCCTACGAGCAGTACTTC
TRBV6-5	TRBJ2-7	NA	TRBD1	CASSWTGKYYEQYF	TGTGCCAGCAGTTGGACAGGAAAGTACTACGAGCAGTACTTC
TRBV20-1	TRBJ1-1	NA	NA	CSASPPLRVRHTEAFF	TGCAGTGCTAGTCCCCCCCTCCGGGTGAGGCACACTGAAGCTTTCTTT
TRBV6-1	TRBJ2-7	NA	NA	CASSEVSRLVYEQYF	TGTGCCAGCAGTGAAGTCTCGCGGTTGGTGTACGAGCAGTACTTC
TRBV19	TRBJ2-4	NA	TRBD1	CASSSGQGRNIQYF	TGTGCCAGTAGCTCCGGACAGGGTCGAAACATTCAGTACTTC
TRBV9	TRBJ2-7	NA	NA	CASSGDNSYEQYF	TGTGCCAGCAGCGGGGACAACTCCTACGAGCAGTACTTC
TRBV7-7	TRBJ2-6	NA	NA	CASSLGDFSGANVLTF	TGTGCTAGCAGCTTAGGGGACTTCTCTGGGGCCAACGTCCTGACTTTC
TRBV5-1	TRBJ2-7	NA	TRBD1	CASSLGQGADYEQYF	TGCGCCAGCAGCCTAGGACAGGGGGCAGACTACGAGCAGTACTTC
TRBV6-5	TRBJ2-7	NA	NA	CASSPRTPPYEQYF	TGTGCCAGCAGCCCACGGACACCCCCCTACGAGCAGTACTTC